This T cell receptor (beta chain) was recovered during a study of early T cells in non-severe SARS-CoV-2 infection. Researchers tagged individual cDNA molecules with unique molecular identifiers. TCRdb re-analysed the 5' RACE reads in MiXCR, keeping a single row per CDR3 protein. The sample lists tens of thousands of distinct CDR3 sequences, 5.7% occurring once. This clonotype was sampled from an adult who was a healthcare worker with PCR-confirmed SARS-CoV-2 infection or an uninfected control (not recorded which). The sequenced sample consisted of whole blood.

In DNA, the CDR3 is TGTGCCAGCAGCTTCAACCGGGACATGATCTACAATGAGCAGTTCTTC. Encoded protein: CASSFNRDMIYNEQFF. This chain uses TRBV7-9 with TRBJ2-1; tentative D call: TRBD1 (6 bases). The V end lost 3 bases, the J end lost 3 bases, and 15 bases lay between the germline ends. This CDR3 spans 16 amino acids. Germline values: CDR1 SEHNR, CDR2 FQNEAQ (reference sequence).